Listed below are T cell receptor beta chains from one sample, sequenced in a study of T cell changes during pregnancy in multiple sclerosis. Clones were read by immunoSEQ multiplex PCR, and TCRdb kept only the in-frame ones, dropping some. The sample has tens of thousands of clones, approximately 90% seen once. The specimen comprised peripheral blood, sampled in the second trimester of pregnancy. Receptor source: a female donor in good health, enrolled as a control in a pregnancy study. CDR3s include the opening cysteine and the closing phenylalanine or tryptophan. Fields, in order: clone size, J gene, D gene, V gene, CDR3 protein, CDR3 DNA. A D gene is named only where the DNA matches it firmly. Only part of the rows carry a size: once, few, many, or a class if the clone is expanded.

>-|TRBJ1-3|-|TRBV7-8
CASSPQGIASGNTIYF
TGTGCCAGCAGCCCCCAGGGGATAGCGAGCGGAAACACCATATATTTT
>-|TRBJ1-4|-|TRBV5-6
CASSPRNEKLFF
TGTGCCAGCAGCCCCCGGAATGAAAAACTGTTTTTT
>-|TRBJ2-3|-|TRBV7-9
CASSPGGDTQYF
TGTGCCAGCAGCCCCGGCGGGGATACGCAGTATTTT
>-|TRBJ2-7|-|TRBV10-3
CAISESVGPPPYEQYF
TGTGCCATCAGTGAGTCCGTGGGCCCTCCCCCCTACGAGCAGTACTTC
>-|TRBJ2-2|TRBD2|TRBV13
CASTLTSGGPNRWTGELFF
TGTGCCAGCACCCTAACTAGCGGGGGGCCTAATCGGTGGACCGGGGAGCTGTTTTTT
>-|TRBJ1-5|TRBD1|TRBV2
CASSSAGDSYNQPQHF
TGTGCCAGCAGTTCCGCAGGGGACAGTTACAATCAGCCCCAGCATTTT
>once|TRBJ2-7|TRBD1|TRBV5-5
CASSRGQGTYEQYF
TGTGCCAGCAGTCGCGGACAGGGGACATACGAGCAGTACTTC
>-|TRBJ2-3|TRBD2|TRBV19
CATRWGGEGDTQYF
TGTGCCACCCGATGGGGCGGGGAGGGAGATACGCAGTATTTT
>-|TRBJ2-7|TRBD1|TRBV29-1
CSVGDRSTYEQYF
TGCAGCGTCGGGGACAGGTCTACCTACGAGCAGTACTTC
>-|TRBJ2-2|TRBD1|TRBV4-2
CASSQAQQGRTGELFF
TGTGCCAGCAGCCAAGCGCAACAGGGGCGAACCGGGGAGCTGTTTTTT
>-|TRBJ2-3|-|TRBV5-4
CASSPRGGRADTQYF
TGTGCCAGCAGCCCCCGCGGGGGCCGAGCAGATACGCAGTATTTT
>once|TRBJ2-1|-|TRBV7-9
CASSPLGGGSSYNEQFF
TGTGCCAGCAGCCCCCTTGGAGGAGGGTCCTCCTACAATGAGCAGTTCTTC
>-|TRBJ2-7|-|TRBV7-2
CASSLDNSGEQYF
TGTGCCAGCAGCTTAGATAACTCCGGCGAGCAGTACTTC
>-|TRBJ1-1|TRBD1|TRBV11-1
CASSRNDRVNTEAFF
TGTGCCAGCAGCCGGAACGACAGGGTGAACACTGAAGCTTTCTTT
>-|TRBJ2-5|TRBD1|TRBV7-3
CASSSGTGETQYF
TGTGCCAGCAGCTCCGGGACAGGGGAGACCCAGTACTTC
>-|TRBJ2-1|TRBD1|TRBV12-5
CASGPGTGGRSYNEQFF
TGTGCTAGTGGTCCCGGGACAGGGGGGAGATCCTACAATGAGCAGTTCTTC
>-|TRBJ1-6|-|TRBV6-4
CASSDVPGSNSPLHF
TGTGCCAGCAGTGATGTGCCAGGGTCTAATTCACCCCTCCACTTT
>-|TRBJ2-7|-|TRBV14
CASSQKGSLSYEQYF
TGTGCCAGCAGCCAAAAGGGGTCCCTCTCCTACGAGCAGTACTTC
>-|TRBJ2-3|-|TRBV7-3
CASSPVPRGPRSTDTQYF
TGTGCCAGCAGCCCGGTCCCCAGGGGCCCTCGGAGCACAGATACGCAGTATTTT
>-|TRBJ1-6|-|TRBV5-1
CASSQDPRESSYNSPLHF
TGCGCCAGCAGCCAAGACCCCAGGGAAAGCTCCTATAATTCACCCCTCCACTTT
>-|TRBJ2-2|-|TRBV7-9
CASSLTGNTGELFF
TGTGCCAGCAGCTTAACAGGGAACACCGGGGAGCTGTTTTTT
>-|TRBJ1-4|-|TRBV11-2
CASSLDVEQARGKLFF
TGTGCCAGCAGCTTAGATGTAGAACAGGCCCGCGGAAAACTGTTTTTT
>-|TRBJ2-1|TRBD2|TRBV11-1
CASSYGGLAGGIQFF
TGTGCCAGCAGCTACGGGGGACTAGCGGGCGGCATCCAGTTCTTC
>-|TRBJ1-4|-|TRBV7-9
CASSSREEKLFF
TGTGCCAGCAGCTCTAGGGAGGAAAAACTGTTTTTT
>-|TRBJ2-2|-|TRBV11-3
CASSWGPREEYTGELFF
TGTGCCAGCAGTTGGGGGCCGCGAGAGGAGTACACCGGGGAGCTGTTTTTT
>few|TRBJ1-1|-|TRBV7-9
CASTQGSLVEAFF
TGTGCCAGCACTCAGGGGTCCCTCGTGGAAGCTTTCTTT
>-|TRBJ2-4|-|TRBV5-4
CASSLSSAGAKNIQYF
TGTGCCAGCAGCTTATCAAGCGCTGGGGCCAAAAACATTCAGTACTTC
>-|TRBJ2-2|-|TRBV7-3
CASSLTGGTGELFF
TGTGCCAGCAGCTTAACTGGCGGGACCGGGGAGCTGTTTTTT
>once|TRBJ1-4|-|TRBV18
CASSPRGSNEKLFF
TGTGCCAGCTCACCACGGGGCTCTAATGAAAAACTGTTTTTT